The present TCR beta chain was sequenced within a study of cytomegalovirus exposure and HLA in healthy donors. Per the germline V gene, CDR1 is MNHEY and CDR2 is SMNVEV (reference sequence). Trimming at V came to 6 bases and at J to 1 base, leaving 14 bases not matched to a gene. This CDR3 has 18 amino acids. Study outcomes and limitations: A few of the chains that were CMV-associated were confirmed in vitro to be specific for CMV antigens.

This clone was picked up a small number of times. Its antigen is not known. 13 Jbeta primers and 60 Vbeta primers were used for the PCR. TCRdb's table, derived via immunoSEQ multiplex PCR, lists solely in-frame clones and lacks some. The sample consists of roughly 180,000 clones, about four fifths of them appearing once. V and J are TRBV27 and TRBJ2-5; 10 nucleotides agree with TRBD2. The sequence came from a woman in her thirties in good health and CMV-seronegative. Sequenced material: PBMCs. The CDR3 loop is CASSPFRAGGAAQETQYF. The CDR3 DNA reads TGTGCCAGCAGCCCTTTCCGAGCGGGGGGGGCGGCCCAAGAGACCCAGTACTTC.